This TCR beta chain was obtained from a study of blood T cell repertoires in COVID-19. Study context: COVID-19 samples collected from the United States, Italy and Spain covered acute and convalescent phases. The analysed material was cDNA or gDNA that came from T cells, B-cell-depleted T cells, or PBMCs.

Germline lookup yields CDR1 KGHSH and CDR2 LQKENI. The CDR3 totals 12 residues. V was cut by 3 bases and J by 5 bases, with 6 bases left in between. Per the authors' pipeline: How many nucleated cells were present was estimated from reference gene primer amplification. The protocol was immunoSEQ multiplex PCR, while the TCRdb copy is restricted to in-frame clones and leaves out a portion. The DNA gave D and trimming, while V, J and clone size come from that table. The table records about 260,000 clones, around 87% of them present only once. The sequencing sample was made of peripheral blood. This TCR was sampled from a woman aged 35 to 49 who had recovered from COVID-19. This rearrangement joins TRBV18 to TRBJ2-3; D is unclear. CDR3 sequence reads: CASSPAGDTQYF. The CDR3 nucleotides read TGTGCCAGCTCACCTGCCGGAGATACGCAGTATTTT.